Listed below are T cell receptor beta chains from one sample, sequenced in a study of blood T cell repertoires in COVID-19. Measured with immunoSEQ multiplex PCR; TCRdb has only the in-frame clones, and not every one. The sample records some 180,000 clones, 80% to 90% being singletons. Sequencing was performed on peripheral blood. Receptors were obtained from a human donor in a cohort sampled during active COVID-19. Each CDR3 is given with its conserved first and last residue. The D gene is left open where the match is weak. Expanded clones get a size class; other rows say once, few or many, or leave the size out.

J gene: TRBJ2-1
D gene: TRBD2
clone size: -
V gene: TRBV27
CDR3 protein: CASSSTRLAGANEQFF
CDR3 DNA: TGTGCCAGCAGTTCCACCCGACTAGCGGGAGCGAATGAGCAGTTCTTC

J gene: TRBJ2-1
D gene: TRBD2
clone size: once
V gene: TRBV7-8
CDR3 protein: CASRGLAGYANEQFF
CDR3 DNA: TGTGCCAGCAGGGGACTAGCGGGATACGCCAATGAGCAGTTCTTC

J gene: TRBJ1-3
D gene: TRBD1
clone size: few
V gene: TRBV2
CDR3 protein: CASSWGQGDSGNTIYF
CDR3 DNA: TGTGCCAGCAGTTGGGGACAGGGGGACTCTGGAAACACCATATATTTT

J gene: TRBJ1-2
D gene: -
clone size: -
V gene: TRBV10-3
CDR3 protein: CAISESAGIPNYGYTF
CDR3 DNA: TGTGCCATCAGTGAGTCAGCGGGGATACCTAACTATGGCTACACCTTC

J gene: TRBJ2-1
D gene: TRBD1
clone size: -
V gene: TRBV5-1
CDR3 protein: CASSFGQGYEQFF
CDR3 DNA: TGCGCCAGCAGCTTCGGACAGGGCTATGAGCAGTTCTTC

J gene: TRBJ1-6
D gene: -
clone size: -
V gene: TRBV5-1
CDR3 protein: CASSLSAIGSSYNSPLHF
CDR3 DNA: TGCGCCAGCAGCTTGTCGGCCATCGGGAGCTCCTATAATTCACCCCTCCACTTT

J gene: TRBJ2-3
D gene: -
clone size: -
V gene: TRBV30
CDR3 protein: CAWSTGGGRGADTQYF
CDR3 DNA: TGTGCCTGGAGTACCGGGGGTGGCAGGGGGGCAGATACGCAGTATTTT

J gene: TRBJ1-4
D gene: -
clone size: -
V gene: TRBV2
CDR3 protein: CASSEETGYGKLFF
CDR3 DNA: TGTGCCAGCAGTGAAGAAACGGGTTATGGAAAACTGTTTTTT

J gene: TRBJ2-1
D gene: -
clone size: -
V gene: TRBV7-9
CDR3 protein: CASSPGRGSYNEQFF
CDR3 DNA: TGTGCCAGCAGCCCTGGAAGAGGCTCCTACAATGAGCAGTTCTTC

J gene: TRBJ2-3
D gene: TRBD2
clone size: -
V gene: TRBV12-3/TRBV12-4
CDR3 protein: CASSYGGDTQYF
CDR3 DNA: TGTGCCAGCAGTTACGGGGGGGATACGCAGTATTTT

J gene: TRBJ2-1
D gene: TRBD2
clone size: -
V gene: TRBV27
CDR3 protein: CASRTSSYYNEQFF
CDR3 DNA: TGTGCCAGCAGGACTAGCAGCTACTACAATGAGCAGTTCTTC

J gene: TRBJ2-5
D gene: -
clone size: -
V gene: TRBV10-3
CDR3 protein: CAISPTGQETQYF
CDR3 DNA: TGTGCCATCAGTCCCACAGGTCAAGAGACCCAGTACTTC

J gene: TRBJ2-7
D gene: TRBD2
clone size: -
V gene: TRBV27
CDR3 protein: CASSLLRETMYEQYF
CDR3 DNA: TGTGCCAGCAGTTTGTTGCGGGAGACCATGTACGAGCAGTACTTC

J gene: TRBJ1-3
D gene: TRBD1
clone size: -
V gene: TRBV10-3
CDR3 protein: CAINRGGNTIYF
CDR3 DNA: TGTGCCATCAACAGGGGGGGAAACACCATATATTTT